The 32 T cell receptor beta chains listed next were all sequenced from one sample in a study of cytomegalovirus exposure and HLA in healthy donors. The study ran its PCR with 60 Vbeta and 13 Jbeta primers. TCRdb's copy holds only in-frame clones and misses some; the assay was immunoSEQ multiplex PCR. The repertoire has approximately 160,000 clones, over 75% of them found once; the top ten carry roughly 0.69%. The sample was PBMCs. All receptors derive from a male donor in good health and CMV-seronegative.

V gene TRBV4-3 combines with J gene TRBJ1-2; 10 bases fit TRBD1. Germline V gene lookup returns CDR1 LGHNA and CDR2 YSLEER. Trimming took 2 bases from V and 4 from J; bases not matched to a gene: 10. This CDR3 spans 17 amino acids. The CDR3 loop is CASSQLETGGGGYGYTF. The CDR3 DNA reads TGCGCCAGCAGCCAATTGGAGACAGGGGGCGGGGGCTATGGCTACACCTTC.

This chain connects TRBV27 to TRBJ1-5, with D maybe TRBD1 (5 bases). The germline V gene encodes CDR1 MNHEY and CDR2 SMNVEV (reference sequence). The V end lost 6 bases, the J end lost 0 bases, and 12 bases lay between the germline ends. The CDR3 is made up of 15 amino acids. Here the CDR3 reads CASRRTKASNQPQHF. The CDR3 region has the DNA TGTGCCAGCAGAAGGACAAAAGCTAGCAATCAGCCCCAGCATTTT.

The chain is built from TRBV30 and TRBJ2-5; 8 nucleotides line up with TRBD1. Near its end, the DNA agrees better with TRBJ2-7, so the J call may be wrong. The germline V gene encodes CDR1 GTSNPN and CDR2 SVGIG (reference sequence). The CDR3 has 15 amino acids. CDR3: CAWTGRQGSSYEQYF. In nucleotides, the CDR3 is TGTGCCTGGACCGGCCGACAGGGGAGCTCCTACGAGCAGTACTTC.

With respect to this clone: The sample carries other DNA sequences with the same CDR3. The chain couples TRBV9 to TRBJ2-2, with D possibly being TRBD2 (6 bases). V lost 1 base and J 5 bases, leaving 15 bases between the germline ends. CDR3 length equals 16 residues. In germline, CDR1 is SGDLS, CDR2 YYNGEE. CDR3 sequence: CASSVRWGERTGELFF. The CDR3 bases are TGTGCCAGCAGCGTAAGGTGGGGGGAAAGGACCGGGGAGCTGTTTTTT.

Of note for this clone: Mismatch with germline at one junction end may stem from a read error. The V and J genes are TRBV7-9 and TRBJ2-2, with TRBD1 as a possible D gene (5 bases). CDR1 is SEHNR and CDR2 is FQNEAQ in the germline V gene (reference sequence). The CDR3 runs to 15 residues. The CDR3 loop reads CSSSLATGNTGELFF. The CDR3 nucleotides are TGTTCCAGCAGCTTAGCTACAGGGAACACCGGGGAGCTGTTTTTT.

The CDR3 loop reads CASSPGGPYNEQFF. The CDR3 region has the DNA TGTGCCAGCAGTCCAGGGGGCCCTTACAATGAGCAGTTCTTC. The chain combines TRBV7-6 with TRBJ2-1; 8 positions match TRBD1. The J segment lost 4 bases and the V segment lost 6 bases, leaving 5 bases of the junction unmatched. Germline V gives CDR1 SGHVS, CDR2 FNYEAQ. The CDR3 runs 14 residues.

This chain joins TRBV25-1 and TRBJ1-4; D unclear. Trimming took 3 bases from V and 5 from J, leaving 22 bases between them. The CDR3 consists of 18 residues. Per the germline V gene, CDR1 is MGHDK and CDR2 is SYGVNS. The CDR3 region has the DNA TGTGCCAGCAGTGAGGGCCGAAACCTTGGAGGGCCCAATGAAAAACTGTTTTTT. This gives the protein CASSEGRNLGGPNEKLFF.

This clone was detected once. The J gene is TRBJ1-2, the V gene TRBV5-4; TRBD1 is a possible D gene (6 bases). V lost 4 bases to trimming and J lost 7 bases, with 17 bases between them. The V gene's germline CDR1 is SGHNT and CDR2 YYREEE (reference sequence). This CDR3 region has 14 residues. Written as DNA, the CDR3 is TGTGCCAGCAGCCGGTCTGGGGGCTGGAGTGGCTACACCTTC. Amino acid sequence: CASSRSGGWSGYTF.

This chain uses TRBV9 with TRBJ2-5; D may be TRBD2 (5 bases). V lost 0 bases to trimming and J lost 7 bases, with 16 bases between them. In germline, CDR1 is SGDLS, CDR2 YYNGEE. CDR3 size: 15 residues. The CDR3 DNA reads TGTGCCAGCAGCGTAGCTCTCGGCCCCGGGGTGACCCAGTACTTC. It encodes CASSVALGPGVTQYF.

V and J are TRBV19 and TRBJ1-6; TRBD1 agrees at 8 bases. The CDR3 has 16 amino acids. Germline CDR1 reads LNHDA; CDR2 reads SQIVND (reference sequence). After removal of 4 bases from V and 8 bases from J, the junction contained 10 bases not matched to a gene. For the CDR3, the DNA is TGTGCCAGTAGTACCCGAGGCAGGGGGCAGGATTCACCCCTCCACTTT. Translation: CASSTRGRGQDSPLHF.

Only a few counts were recorded for this clone. The chain joins TRBV6-1 to TRBJ2-7; a possible D gene is TRBD1 (6 bases). The germline V gene has CDR1 MNHNS and CDR2 SASEGT. Trimming took off 1 base at V and 2 bases at J, with 15 bases between the two ends. CDR3 length: 16 amino acids. CDR3 DNA sequence: TGTGCCAGCAGTGAAGTAGGGGGAGTATTGGCCTACGAGCAGTACTTC. Translating it yields CASSEVGGVLAYEQYF.

The chain joins TRBV7-6 to TRBJ1-4; possibly TRBD1 for D (5 bases). The CDR3 sequence is 15 residues long. V lost 0 bases, J lost 12 bases, and 17 bases lay in between. Per germline, CDR1 SGHVS and CDR2 FNYEAQ. CDR3 DNA: TGTGCCAGCAGCTTAGCGGGGGGGATTAGGGAGGAACTGTTTTTT. Its protein product is CASSLAGGIREELFF.

The chain is built from TRBV2 and TRBJ1-1; D might be TRBD1 (5 bases). The germline gives CDR1 SNHLY, CDR2 FYNNEI. Trimming shortened V by 11 bases and J by 0 bases, and 16 bases separated the two germline ends. The CDR3 loop spans 14 amino acids. DNA of the CDR3: TGTGCCTCCCTAACAGGCGGCTTGAACACTGAAGCTTTCTTT. This translates into CASLTGGLNTEAFF.

This chain joins TRBV7-6 and TRBJ2-3, with 9 bases that match TRBD2. Germline V gene data show CDR1 as SGHVS and CDR2 as FNYEAQ. Germline trimming cut 1 base from V and 5 bases from J; bases unmatched to any gene: 10. The CDR3 length is 17 residues. This chain's CDR3 is CASSLVGLAGTVDTQYF. The CDR3, as DNA: TGTGCCAGCAGCTTAGTGGGGCTAGCGGGGACCGTAGATACGCAGTATTTT.

This chain links TRBV6-1 with TRBJ1-4; 10 positions match TRBD1. The CDR3 runs 14 residues. V was clipped by 6 bases and J by 6 bases; unmatched bases: 4. Germline loops: CDR1 MNHNS, CDR2 SASEGT. The CDR3 region has the DNA TGTGCCAGCAGCCCGGGACAGGGGTATGAAAAACTGTTTTTT. Protein: CASSPGQGYEKLFF.

This clone showed up just once. This chain connects TRBV5-5 to TRBJ2-1, with TRBD2 matching 12 bases. This CDR3 has 17 amino acids. CDR1 SGHKS and CDR2 YYEKEE come from the germline V gene (reference sequence). Germline trimming cut 4 bases from V and 2 bases from J; bases unmatched to any gene: 7. The CDR3 protein is CASSTGLAGSPYNEQFF. The CDR3 nucleotides read TGTGCCAGCAGCACGGGACTAGCGGGTTCCCCCTACAATGAGCAGTTCTTC.

This chain connects TRBV5-1 to TRBJ2-7, with 11 bases aligning to TRBD1. V shed 4 bases and J 12 bases; nucleotides not matched to a gene: 3. The CDR3 consists of 11 residues. The germline CDR1 and CDR2 sequences are SGHRS and YFSETQ. CDR3 in amino acids: CASSVGQGVYF. The CDR3, as DNA: TGCGCCAGCAGCGTGGGACAGGGGGTGTACTTC.

With regard to this clone: Mismatch with germline at one junction end may stem from a read error. The CDR3 coding sequence is TGTTCCAGCAGCTTAGCCTTAACGAACACCGGGGAGCTGTTTTTT. Protein sequence: CSSSLALTNTGELFF. The rearrangement joins TRBV7-9 to TRBJ2-2; D gene ambiguous. The CDR3 sequence is 15 residues long. Germline loops: CDR1 SEHNR, CDR2 FQNEAQ (reference sequence). The variable domain in full, with the rest retrieved from reference TRBV7-9 and TRBJ2-2, is DTGVSQNPRHKITKRGQNVTFRCDPISEHNRLYWYRQTLGQGPEFLTYFQNEAQLEKSRLLSDRFSAERPKGSFSTLEIQRTEQGDSAMYLCSSSLALTNTGELFFGEGSRLTVL.

This sequence joins TRBV19 and TRBJ1-4; no clear D gene. The CDR3 consists of 15 residues. The germline gives CDR1 LNHDA, CDR2 SQIVND (reference sequence). The V and J ends lost 5 bases and 2 bases respectively, with 12 bases between them. CDR3 bases: TGTGCCAGTAGTTCCCTTGAGAAGACTAATGAAAAACTGTTTTTT. Its protein is CASSSLEKTNEKLFF.

This chain uses TRBV27 with TRBJ2-1; 8 bases match TRBD2. Per germline, CDR1 MNHEY and CDR2 SMNVEV (reference sequence). V lost 7 bases, J lost 7 bases, and 12 bases stayed unmatched. The CDR3 loop spans 15 amino acids. The CDR3 protein is CASTHAGGPRNEQFF. In nucleotides, the CDR3 is TGTGCCAGCACCCATGCGGGGGGCCCCCGAAATGAGCAGTTCTTC.

Worth noting for this clone: A read error may account for a junction end that differs from germline. This chain connects TRBV7-9 to TRBJ1-1; D may be TRBD1 (5 bases). Germline-derived CDR1 and CDR2 are SEHNR and FQNEAQ (reference sequence). This CDR3 is built from 13 residues. CDR3: CSSSYQGNTEAFF. The CDR3 nucleotides are TGTTCCAGCAGCTATCAGGGAAACACTGAAGCTTTCTTT. The full variable domain, with the rest looked up from reference TRBV7-9 and TRBJ1-1, is DTGVSQNPRHKITKRGQNVTFRCDPISEHNRLYWYRQTLGQGPEFLTYFQNEAQLEKSRLLSDRFSAERPKGSFSTLEIQRTEQGDSAMYLCSSSYQGNTEAFFGQGTRLTVV.

This CDR3 reads CASSKTGREETQYF. The CDR3 DNA sequence: TGTGCCAGCAGCAAGACAGGAAGGGAGGAGACCCAGTACTTC. The chain combines TRBV5-6 with TRBJ2-5; possible D gene TRBD1, 6 bases. The V end was cut by 4 bases, the J end by 5 bases, with 15 bases between. Germline lookup yields CDR1 SGHDT and CDR2 YYEEEE. This CDR3 has 14 residues.

The V call is TRBV5-8, the J call TRBJ2-7, with TRBD2 matching over 8 bases. V dropped 5 bases and J dropped 6; count of bases not matched to a gene: 13. The CDR3 has 15 residues. CDR1 SGHTS and CDR2 YDEGEE come from the germline V gene. The CDR3 bases are TGTGCCAGCAGACGCGGCAGTAGCGGGAACTTCGAGCAGTACTTC. Amino acid sequence: CASRRGSSGNFEQYF. The full variable domain, rest sourced from reference TRBV5-8 and TRBJ2-7, is EAGVTQSPTHLIKTRGQQATLRCSPISGHTSVYWYQQALGLGLQFLLWYDEGEERNRGNFPPRFSGRQFPNYSSELNVNALELEDSALYLCASRRGSSGNFEQYFGPGTRLTVT.

The J gene is TRBJ2-7, the V gene TRBV2, with a tentative D call TRBD1 (5 bases). Germline V gene sequence: CDR1 SNHLY, CDR2 FYNNEI. V lost 0 bases to trimming and J lost 5 bases, with 14 bases between them. The CDR3 loop spans 15 amino acids. DNA for the CDR3: TGTGCCAGCAGTGAAGCGCTATCAGGGCCCCACGAGCAGTACTTC. Translated, it gives CASSEALSGPHEQYF.

The chain couples TRBV19 to TRBJ2-1, with TRBD1 as a possible D gene (6 bases). Trimming left V 4 bases short and J 4 bases short, with 11 bases between. There are 14 residues in the CDR3. CDR1 and CDR2 (germline): LNHDA, SQIVND (reference sequence). Here the CDR3 reads CASSTPGAYNEQFF. The CDR3 DNA follows: TGTGCCAGTAGTACCCCAGGGGCGTACAATGAGCAGTTCTTC.

This clone was found once. J is TRBJ1-1 and V is TRBV7-9, with 7 nucleotides matching TRBD1. Trimming cost V 5 bases and J 4 bases; bases outside gene matches: 7. The CDR3 totals 14 residues. Looked up from germline, CDR1 is SEHNR and CDR2 is FQNEAQ (reference sequence). The CDR3, as DNA: TGTGCCAGCAGCCCCTCAGGGGGAGGCACTGAAGCTTTCTTT. This gives the protein CASSPSGGGTEAFF.

This clone was picked up one time. The CDR3 bases are TGTGCCAGCAGCTCAGGGTATTCCTACAATGAGCAGTTCTTC. It is translated as CASSSGYSYNEQFF. This chain connects TRBV5-8 to TRBJ2-1; D is possibly TRBD1 (5 bases). In germline, CDR1 is SGHTS, CDR2 YDEGEE. This CDR3 is built from 14 residues. The germline V and J ends were trimmed by 3 bases and 1 base, with 8 bases remaining between them.

This chain uses TRBV7-6 with TRBJ1-2; 8 nucleotides match TRBD1. This CDR3 comprises 14 residues. CDR1 and CDR2 from the germline V gene are SGHVS and FNYEAQ. With 1 base clipped from V and 8 bases from J, the junction kept 6 bases outside the gene matches. CDR3 nucleotide sequence: TGTGCCAGCAGCTTAGGCCAGGGGGCGGGAGGCTACACCTTC. Translating gives CASSLGQGAGGYTF.

The chain is built from TRBV6-1 and TRBJ1-5; TRBD1 might be the D (6 bases). In germline, CDR1 is MNHNS, CDR2 SASEGT. The CDR3 runs to 15 residues. V lost 7 bases and J 0 bases, leaving 13 bases between the germline ends. The CDR3 bases are TGTGCCAGCAATCTTGGACAGACTAGCAATCAGCCCCAGCATTTT. Translated, it gives CASNLGQTSNQPQHF.

The chain links TRBV5-1 to TRBJ2-5, with 7 bases aligning to TRBD1. Germline values: CDR1 SGHRS, CDR2 YFSETQ. This CDR3 spans 14 amino acids. After removal of 0 bases from V and 3 bases from J, the junction contained 2 bases not matched to a gene. The CDR3 loop reads CASSLDTGEETQYF. CDR3 coding DNA: TGCGCCAGCAGCTTGGATACAGGGGAAGAGACCCAGTACTTC. The full variable domain, with the rest looked up from reference TRBV5-1 and TRBJ2-5, is KAGVTQTPRYLIKTRGQQVTLSCSPISGHRSVSWYQQTPGQGLQFLFEYFSETQRNKGNFPGRFSGRQFSNSRSEMNVSTLELGDSALYLCASSLDTGEETQYFGPGTRLLVL.

The sample holds a few counts of this clone. Other DNA sequences of this sample code for an identical CDR3. The CDR3 sequence is CASSPAGFGNTIYF. The DNA for the CDR3 is TGTGCCAGCAGCCCCGCGGGGTTTGGAAACACCATATATTTT. The chain couples TRBV2 to TRBJ1-3; D remains ambiguous. V shed 6 bases and J shed 3 bases, with 12 bases lying between them. Looked up from germline, CDR1 is SNHLY and CDR2 is FYNNEI. This CDR3 spans 14 amino acids.

The genes are TRBV11-2 and TRBJ1-3, with 8 bases fitting TRBD1. The germline V gene has CDR1 SGHAT and CDR2 FQNNGV. The CDR3 is 14 residues long. The junction had 2 bases not matched to a gene; V was cut back by 4 bases and J by 3 bases. The CDR3 coding sequence is TGTGCCAGCAGCTCCGACAGGGGTGGAAACACCATATATTTT. Its protein is CASSSDRGGNTIYF.